This T cell receptor beta chain was captured in a study of T cell repertoires in cytomegalovirus infection (dated by TCRdb to between 2018 and 2021). At the level of the whole study: Alongside well-studied HLA-B-restricted epitopes, the peptide stimulations were aimed at recently identified HLA-C-restricted CMV epitopes, whose presentation resists viral immunomodulation. Donor HLA type was relevant to the analysis, as public TCR beta signatures indicated carriage of CMV infection together with the matching HLA type. Results and caveats for the whole study, not just this receptor: In both this cohort and an independent 352-donor cohort, the cumulative frequency of public TCR beta family members distinguished carriers of CMV infection plus the relevant HLA type. In the ex vivo response, HLA-C-restricted CMV-specific TCR beta clonotypes were dominant, and in two of eight donors the single most frequent clonotype came from this HLA-C-restricted group.

According to the study, the label for this sample's treatment or condition signals: in vitro stimulation with specific CMV peptide epitopes to enrich CMV-specific T cells. Sequenced using an Illumina HiSeq 1500. TCRdb ran its own pipeline on the public reads, namely fastp trimming at Q25 and MiXCR clone calling, and kept in-frame beta chains. CDR3 protein sequences are deduplicated, and each keeps its most common genes and DNA. Counted in this sample were about 920,000 distinct CDR3 sequences; 30% to 40% of them appeared once. The biggest ten clones account for more than 12% of the sample. The cysteine opens and the phenylalanine closes a CDR3 of 14 amino acids. Of all the DNA, just the CDR3 is kept, 42 bases in frame from base 1. V and J lose 1 base and 4 bases, and a span of 7 bases separates them. For CDR1 and CDR2, the germline V gene lists MGHRA and YSYEKL. This clonotype occurred many times. The antigen it recognizes is unknown. No clone much larger than this one lies a single base away; base qualities are absent.

The sequence joins TRBV4-1 to TRBJ2-2, with no reliable assignment of the D segment. The receptor was isolated from a human donor in good health (CMV status not recorded). Some clones in this sample may be carry-over from other donors' samples. This sample comprised cultured CD8+ T cells from PBMCs, obtained from culture after CMV antigen stimulation. The CDR3 loop reads CASSQGRGTGELFF. The DNA reads TGCGCCAGCAGCCAAGGACGCGGCACCGGGGAGCTGTTTTTT.